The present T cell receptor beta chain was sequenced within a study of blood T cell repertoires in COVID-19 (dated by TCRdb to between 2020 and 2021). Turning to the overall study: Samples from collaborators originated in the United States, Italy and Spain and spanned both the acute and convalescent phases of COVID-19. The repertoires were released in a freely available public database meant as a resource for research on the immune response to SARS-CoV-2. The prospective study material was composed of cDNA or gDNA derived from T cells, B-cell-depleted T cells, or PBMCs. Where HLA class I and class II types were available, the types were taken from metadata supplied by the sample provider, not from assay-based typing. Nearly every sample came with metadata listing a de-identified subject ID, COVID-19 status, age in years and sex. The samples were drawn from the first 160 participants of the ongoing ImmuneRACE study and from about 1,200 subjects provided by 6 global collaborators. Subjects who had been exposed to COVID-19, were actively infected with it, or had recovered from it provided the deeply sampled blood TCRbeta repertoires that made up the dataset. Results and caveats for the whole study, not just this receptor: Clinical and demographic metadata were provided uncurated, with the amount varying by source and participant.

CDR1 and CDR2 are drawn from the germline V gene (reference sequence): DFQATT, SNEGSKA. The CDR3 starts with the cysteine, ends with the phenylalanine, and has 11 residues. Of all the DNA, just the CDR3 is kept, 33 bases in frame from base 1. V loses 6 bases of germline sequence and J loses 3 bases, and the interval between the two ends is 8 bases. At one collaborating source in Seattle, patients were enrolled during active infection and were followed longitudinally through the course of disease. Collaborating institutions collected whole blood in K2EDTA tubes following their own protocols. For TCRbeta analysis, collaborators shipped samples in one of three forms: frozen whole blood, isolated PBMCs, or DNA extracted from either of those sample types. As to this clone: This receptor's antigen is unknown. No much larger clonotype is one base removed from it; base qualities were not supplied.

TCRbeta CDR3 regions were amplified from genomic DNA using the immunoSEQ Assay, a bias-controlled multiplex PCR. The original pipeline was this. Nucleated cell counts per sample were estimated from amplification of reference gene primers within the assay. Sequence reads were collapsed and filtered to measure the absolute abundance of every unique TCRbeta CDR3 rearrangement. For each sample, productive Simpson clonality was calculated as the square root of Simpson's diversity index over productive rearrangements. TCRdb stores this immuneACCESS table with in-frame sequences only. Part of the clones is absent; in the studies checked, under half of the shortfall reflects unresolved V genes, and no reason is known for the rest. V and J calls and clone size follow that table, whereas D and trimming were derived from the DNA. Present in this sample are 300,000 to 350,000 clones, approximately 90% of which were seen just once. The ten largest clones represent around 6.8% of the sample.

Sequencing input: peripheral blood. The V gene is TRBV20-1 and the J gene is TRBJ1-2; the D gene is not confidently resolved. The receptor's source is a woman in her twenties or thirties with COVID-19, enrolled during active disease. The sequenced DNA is TGCAGTGCGAACCCGGACTATGGCTACACCTTC. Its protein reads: CSANPDYGYTF.